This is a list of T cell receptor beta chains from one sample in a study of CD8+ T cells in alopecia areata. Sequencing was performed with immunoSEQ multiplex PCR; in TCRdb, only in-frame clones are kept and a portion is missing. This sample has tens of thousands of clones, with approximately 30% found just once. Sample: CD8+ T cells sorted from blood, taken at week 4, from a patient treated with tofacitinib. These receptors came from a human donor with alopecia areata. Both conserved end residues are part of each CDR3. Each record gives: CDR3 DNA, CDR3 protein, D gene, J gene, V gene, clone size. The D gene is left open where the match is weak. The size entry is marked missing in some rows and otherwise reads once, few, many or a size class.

CDR3 DNA: TGTGCCAGCAGTCCTCTAGCGGGACCCGACTACGAGCAGTACTTC
CDR3 protein: CASSPLAGPDYEQYF
D gene: TRBD2
J gene: TRBJ2-7
V gene: TRBV27
clone size: .

CDR3 DNA: TGTGCCAGCAGTAGTTTGGGGGGGCGGAACACTGAAGCTTTCTTT
CDR3 protein: CASSSLGGRNTEAFF
D gene: .
J gene: TRBJ1-1
V gene: TRBV2
clone size: .

CDR3 DNA: TGTGCCAGCAGCTCAGGACAGGTGGAGGAGCAGTACTTC
CDR3 protein: CASSSGQVEEQYF
D gene: TRBD1
J gene: TRBJ2-7
V gene: TRBV7-9
clone size: .

CDR3 DNA: TGCAGCGTTGTAGGGGCGAAAGGCTACACCTTC
CDR3 protein: CSVVGAKGYTF
D gene: .
J gene: TRBJ1-2
V gene: TRBV29-1
clone size: .

CDR3 DNA: TGCGCCAGCAGCCAATCCGCGCCCCCCGACAGGGCTGGTGAAGCTTTCTTT
CDR3 protein: CASSQSAPPDRAGEAFF
D gene: TRBD1
J gene: TRBJ1-1
V gene: TRBV4-1
clone size: few

CDR3 DNA: TGCAGCGTGGGACAGGGGGTTAGCTACGAGCAGTACTTC
CDR3 protein: CSVGQGVSYEQYF
D gene: TRBD1
J gene: TRBJ2-7
V gene: TRBV29-1
clone size: few

CDR3 DNA: TGCAGCGTGACTACGCTCCAGGGGGTGAACACCGGGGAGCTGTTTTTT
CDR3 protein: CSVTTLQGVNTGELFF
D gene: TRBD1
J gene: TRBJ2-2
V gene: TRBV29-1
clone size: few

CDR3 DNA: TGTGCCAGCAGCCCTCGCACCCGGGACACAGAGACCCAGTACTTC
CDR3 protein: CASSPRTRDTETQYF
D gene: .
J gene: TRBJ2-5
V gene: TRBV4-2
clone size: few

CDR3 DNA: TGTGCCTGGACCCGTAGTGTGTCGGCGGGAGGGCTCAATGAGCAGTTCTTC
CDR3 protein: CAWTRSVSAGGLNEQFF
D gene: TRBD2
J gene: TRBJ2-1
V gene: TRBV30
clone size: .

CDR3 DNA: TGTGCCAGCCTAAGCAGTGGCACCGACTCTGGGGCCAACGTCCTGACTTTC
CDR3 protein: CASLSSGTDSGANVLTF
D gene: .
J gene: TRBJ2-6
V gene: TRBV11-2
clone size: few

CDR3 DNA: TGCGCCAGCAGCCAAGTTGGACTAGCGGGAGTTGCAGGCGAGCAGTACTTC
CDR3 protein: CASSQVGLAGVAGEQYF
D gene: TRBD2
J gene: TRBJ2-7
V gene: TRBV4-3
clone size: .

CDR3 DNA: TGTGCCAGCAGCTTAGCCCCGGGACAGGGAAGGGGAGAGACCCAGTACTTC
CDR3 protein: CASSLAPGQGRGETQYF
D gene: TRBD1
J gene: TRBJ2-5
V gene: TRBV11-2
clone size: .

CDR3 DNA: TGTGCCAGCAGCGCCCGGACTAGCGGGAGGAACAATGAGCAGTTCTTC
CDR3 protein: CASSARTSGRNNEQFF
D gene: TRBD2
J gene: TRBJ2-1
V gene: TRBV7-9
clone size: .

CDR3 DNA: TGTGCCAGCAGTTGGGGAGGGCCGAACGAGCAGTACTTC
CDR3 protein: CASSWGGPNEQYF
D gene: TRBD2
J gene: TRBJ2-7
V gene: TRBV27
clone size: .

CDR3 DNA: TGCAGCGTTGACCCTAGCGGGACTTACTTC
CDR3 protein: CSVDPSGTYF
D gene: TRBD2
J gene: TRBJ2-5
V gene: TRBV29-1
clone size: .

CDR3 DNA: TGTGCCAGCAGCTTGTCGCAGGGGGTGACAGATACGCAGTATTTT
CDR3 protein: CASSLSQGVTDTQYF
D gene: TRBD1
J gene: TRBJ2-3
V gene: TRBV5-6
clone size: .

CDR3 DNA: TGTGCCTGGGGGGACGCCTACTATGGCTACACCTTC
CDR3 protein: CAWGDAYYGYTF
D gene: .
J gene: TRBJ1-2
V gene: TRBV30
clone size: .

CDR3 DNA: TGTGCCAGCCACTTGGTGGCGAGCACAGATACGCAGTATTTT
CDR3 protein: CASHLVASTDTQYF
D gene: .
J gene: TRBJ2-3
V gene: TRBV11-2
clone size: .

CDR3 DNA: TGTGCCAGCACCATAGGGCCTGCGGAGCAGTACTTC
CDR3 protein: CASTIGPAEQYF
D gene: .
J gene: TRBJ2-7
V gene: TRBV7-2
clone size: few

CDR3 DNA: TGTGCCAGCAGCCCTACAGCTGCGGCTAATGAAAAACTGTTTTTT
CDR3 protein: CASSPTAAANEKLFF
D gene: .
J gene: TRBJ1-4
V gene: TRBV5-6
clone size: .

CDR3 DNA: TGTGCCAGCAGCTTTCCCAGCACTATTTACGAACAAGAGACCCAGTACTTC
CDR3 protein: CASSFPSTIYEQETQYF
D gene: .
J gene: TRBJ2-5
V gene: TRBV7-9
clone size: many

CDR3 DNA: TGTGCCAGCAGCTTAGCGAACGGCCGGAACACCGGGGAGCTGTTTTTT
CDR3 protein: CASSLANGRNTGELFF
D gene: .
J gene: TRBJ2-2
V gene: TRBV7-9
clone size: few

CDR3 DNA: TGCGCCAGCAGCTTCACCGGGCCCCAACATATGCGCGGGGAGCTGTTTTTT
CDR3 protein: CASSFTGPQHMRGELFF
D gene: .
J gene: TRBJ2-2
V gene: TRBV5-1
clone size: .

CDR3 DNA: TGCGCCAGCAGCTCAGGGACTACCTACGAGCAGTACTTC
CDR3 protein: CASSSGTTYEQYF
D gene: TRBD2
J gene: TRBJ2-7
V gene: TRBV5-1
clone size: .

CDR3 DNA: TGCGCCAGCAGCCAAGATGGGGTTGAGCAGTTCTTC
CDR3 protein: CASSQDGVEQFF
D gene: .
J gene: TRBJ2-1
V gene: TRBV11-2
clone size: .

CDR3 DNA: TGTGCCAGCACCCGTGGGGGCAGCTCCTACAATGAGCAGTTCTTC
CDR3 protein: CASTRGGSSYNEQFF
D gene: .
J gene: TRBJ2-1
V gene: TRBV2
clone size: .

CDR3 DNA: TGCGCCAGCAGTCAAGAGACCGGGACTAGCGGGAGTTGCAATGAGCAGTTCTTC
CDR3 protein: CASSQETGTSGSCNEQFF
D gene: TRBD2
J gene: TRBJ2-1
V gene: TRBV23-1
clone size: few

CDR3 DNA: TGTGCCTGGAGCCCCGGGCTAGCGGAGAATGAGCAGTTCTTC
CDR3 protein: CAWSPGLAENEQFF
D gene: TRBD2
J gene: TRBJ2-1
V gene: TRBV30
clone size: .

CDR3 DNA: TGTGCCACCAGCAGAGATCCAGGGGCAGGGGTGGACATTCAGTACTTC
CDR3 protein: CATSRDPGAGVDIQYF
D gene: .
J gene: TRBJ2-4
V gene: TRBV15
clone size: medium-sized

CDR3 DNA: TGTGCCAGTACGCCCGGCACTGAAGCTTTCTTT
CDR3 protein: CASTPGTEAFF
D gene: .
J gene: TRBJ1-1
V gene: TRBV19
clone size: few

CDR3 DNA: TGCAGCGTTGAAGATACCGGGCCCTATTACAATGAGCAGTTCTTC
CDR3 protein: CSVEDTGPYYNEQFF
D gene: .
J gene: TRBJ2-1
V gene: TRBV29-1
clone size: few

CDR3 DNA: TGTGCCAGCTCACCCCAAGACCTCGCGGGGGACCGGTATGGCTACACCTTC
CDR3 protein: CASSPQDLAGDRYGYTF
D gene: .
J gene: TRBJ1-2
V gene: TRBV18
clone size: once

CDR3 DNA: TGTGCCAGCAGTATACAGGGACAGTCCTACGAGCAGTACTTC
CDR3 protein: CASSIQGQSYEQYF
D gene: TRBD1
J gene: TRBJ2-7
V gene: TRBV28
clone size: few

CDR3 DNA: TGCAGCGTACAATTTAGCGGGACGCCCTACGAGCAGTACTTC
CDR3 protein: CSVQFSGTPYEQYF
D gene: TRBD2
J gene: TRBJ2-7
V gene: TRBV29-1
clone size: few

CDR3 DNA: TGTGCCAGCAGTCGAACCGGTGGGCTGAACACTGAAGCTTTCTTT
CDR3 protein: CASSRTGGLNTEAFF
D gene: .
J gene: TRBJ1-1
V gene: TRBV14
clone size: .

CDR3 DNA: TGCGCCAGCAGCCAACTCGTGGGAGGGGTATCCTACGAGCAGTACTTC
CDR3 protein: CASSQLVGGVSYEQYF
D gene: TRBD2
J gene: TRBJ2-7
V gene: TRBV4-1
clone size: .

CDR3 DNA: TGTGCCAGCAGCGTTGACTCGACCTACAATGAGCAGTTCTTC
CDR3 protein: CASSVDSTYNEQFF
D gene: .
J gene: TRBJ2-1
V gene: TRBV7-9
clone size: .

CDR3 DNA: TGTGCCAGCAGCTTGACCCCCTCCTACGAGCAGTACTTC
CDR3 protein: CASSLTPSYEQYF
D gene: .
J gene: TRBJ2-7
V gene: TRBV5-6
clone size: .

CDR3 DNA: TGTGCCACCAGCAGAGTCGGAACAGGGGGTCTCCTGCGAAGCCAAGAGACCCAGTACTTC
CDR3 protein: CATSRVGTGGLLRSQETQYF
D gene: TRBD1
J gene: TRBJ2-5
V gene: TRBV15
clone size: .

CDR3 DNA: TGCAGCGTCGGTGGTGATGAGCAGTTCTTC
CDR3 protein: CSVGGDEQFF
D gene: .
J gene: TRBJ2-1
V gene: TRBV29-1
clone size: .

CDR3 DNA: TGTGCCAGCAGCTTTGCAGCCTCTCCGGCAGGGCGGGTGGCTAATGAAAAACTGTTTTTT
CDR3 protein: CASSFAASPAGRVANEKLFF
D gene: .
J gene: TRBJ1-4
V gene: TRBV7-6
clone size: few

CDR3 DNA: TGCAGCGTTGAAGATCCGGATACGGGAGGCACTGAAGCTTTCTTT
CDR3 protein: CSVEDPDTGGTEAFF
D gene: .
J gene: TRBJ1-1
V gene: TRBV29-1
clone size: few

CDR3 DNA: TGTGCCAGCAGTGACGCAGGGGGCTACACTGAAGCTTTCTTT
CDR3 protein: CASSDAGGYTEAFF
D gene: TRBD1
J gene: TRBJ1-1
V gene: TRBV6-1
clone size: .

CDR3 DNA: TGCAGCGTTGGCGGGGTTGATGAGCAGTTCTTC
CDR3 protein: CSVGGVDEQFF
D gene: .
J gene: TRBJ2-1
V gene: TRBV29-1
clone size: few

CDR3 DNA: TGTGCCAGCAGCTTGACTAGTGGGAACACCGGGGAGCTGTTTTTT
CDR3 protein: CASSLTSGNTGELFF
D gene: .
J gene: TRBJ2-2
V gene: TRBV7-3
clone size: .